The following is a TCR beta chain sequence with its context. Its antigen remains unidentified. The entry originates in a study of cytomegalovirus exposure and HLA in healthy donors (dated by TCRdb to between 2016 and 2019). Some background on the complete study: In an earlier analysis of fewer than 750 of the donors, 250 to 300 Gb of sequence data and some 100 million unique TCR beta sequences from 150 million to 200 million T cells were reported. About 300 gigabases of sequencing data and roughly 80 million unique TCR sequences made up an early release that covered several hundred HLA-typed donors. Of the roughly 410 genotyped donors, 65% to 90% were placed in the genetic ancestry cluster associated with self-reported Caucasian donors. The aim of the study was to test whether cataloging public T cell receptors could identify signatures of past pathogen exposure. Using immunosequencing, the study profiled T cell repertoires from 550 to 750 subjects and related those repertoires to cytomegalovirus serostatus. Along with the approximately 700-subject first cohort, a separate validation cohort of around 120 different subjects was used. To predict cytomegalovirus infection status, the study combined high-throughput TCR immunosequencing, statistical association of individual TCRs with disease status, and machine learning. To study patterns of TCR occurrence, a later analysis re-analyzed previously published TCR beta repertoires from around 700 donors and added high-resolution HLA genotyping. The later analysis used no new phenotypic data to find candidate immune exposures, relying instead on TCR beta sequences and their occurrence across donors. An earlier analysis of around 580 of the donors used high-throughput TCR beta sequencing to judge whether each TCR beta V gene segment behaved as functional or pseudogenic. Donor age, sex, ethnicity and CMV serostatus were compiled together with the repertoire data. Genome-wide SNP genotypes for about 60% of the 666 donors were used in a later genetic analysis, which treated that subset as a discovery cohort. All discovery cohort repertoires had been generated using a single sequencing platform. Both class I and class II loci were covered by HLA typing, at four-digit resolution. Typing coverage differed by locus: A, B, C, DRB1 and DQB1 were typed in roughly 629-630 donors, DQA1 in roughly 510, DPA1 in over 600, and DPB1 in roughly 450. A handful of DR-DQ haplotypes were handled as single units for association and clustering because linkage in the cohort was strong. Among 300 to 450 genotyped donors of the cohort, an average of approximately 250,000 unique TCR beta nucleotide sequences were sequenced per donor, around a sixth of them non-productive.

To prepare the library, the immunoSEQ multiplex PCR assay was applied. The multiplex PCR relied on a mix of 60 forward primers for TCR Vbeta segments and 13 reverse primers for TCR Jbeta segments. The CDR3 region of rearranged TCR beta genes was amplified from genomic DNA with a multiplex PCR assay. The amplified TCR beta libraries were sequenced on the Illumina HiSeq System as 87-base-pair reads. As for how the authors treated the data: Across the roughly 640 repertoires, a later analysis counted 80 million or so unique TCR beta chains, 9.5 million to 13 million of which were shared by at least two donors. Raw reads were error-corrected and collapsed into unique sequences by a nearest-neighbor algorithm in which closely related sequences were merged to remove PCR and sequencing errors. To assign V, D and J gene segments, CDR3 sequences were aligned to IMGT reference sequences. For a sequence to be retained, a match of at least six nucleotides to both a V gene segment and a J gene segment was required. Rearrangements were classified as productive when the CDR3 lacked stop codons and remained in frame with V and J, and all other rearrangements were classified as non-productive. CDR3 was defined according to IMGT convention as the region running from the second conserved V-encoded cysteine to the conserved J-encoded phenylalanine. Sequences without an unambiguous match to a single V gene segment were excluded from the earlier analysis of about 630 of the donors. In an earlier analysis of about 590 of the donors, a V segment was called functional when productive rearrangements were above 56.7%, and segregating when the standard deviation between donors exceeded 5%. A statistical classification framework was built for diagnosing cytomegalovirus status from the catalog of TCR beta chain sequences. In a later analysis, TCR nucleotide sequences were compared against IMGT/GENE-DB human TR gene sequences so that V and J genes could be assigned. The TCRdist pipeline was used in a later analysis to assign CDR3 sequences and most-parsimonious VDJ recombination scenarios. A later analysis defined each TCR beta chain by its CDR3 amino acid sequence plus V-gene family, and excluded reads lacking a unique V-gene family. A later analysis removed roughly 590 highly shared, low-generation-probability nucleotide sequences to deal with suspected cross-contamination and a sequencing artifact. In a later analysis, a clonal expansion index for each public chain was calculated from normalized within-repertoire ranks of inferred template counts. A later analysis computed generation probabilities with a VDJ recombination model fitted to out-of-frame rearrangements, and checked the results against IGoR. In a later analysis, TCR-TCR, TCR-HLA and TCR-CMV co-occurrence was scored with hypergeometric tests, and a repertoire-size bias correction was applied to TCR pairs. To estimate false discovery rates, a later analysis permuted the HLA or CMV assignments 20 times. In a later analysis, co-occurring TCRs were grouped with DBSCAN, and TCRdist sequence similarity was added when clustering was performed within HLA-allele-positive subsets. Repertoires with fewer than 30,000 or more than 120,000 public chains were left out of co-occurrence clustering, as were a handful of repertoires with anomalous nucleotide sharing. TCRdb provides this immuneACCESS table in a form limited to in-frame rearrangements. Some clones are lacking; in checked studies, under half of them reflect an unresolved V gene, and why the rest are absent is not known. That table supplies the V and J calls and clone size; D and trimming were determined from the DNA. This sample's table carries approximately 76,000 clones. The ten most abundant clones make up 3.8% of the sample.

The cohort was made up of approximately 670 healthy bone marrow donors. At the time of sampling, all cohort members were nominally healthy, though unrecorded immune exposures were likely present. The donor tested CMV seropositive and was one of the 289 seropositive cohort members. A peripheral blood sample was provided by each donor, and peripheral blood mononuclear cells were used for TCR beta sequencing. The Qiagen DNeasy Blood Extraction Kit was used to extract genomic DNA from the blood cell samples. Reading the germline V gene (reference sequence) gives CDR1 SEHNR and CDR2 FQNEAQ. Trimmed from V: 0 bases; trimmed from J: 5 bases; junction bases lacking a gene match: 4. The CDR3 starts with the cysteine, ends with the phenylalanine, and has 15 residues. The CDR3 DNA has 45 bases and is translated from base 1. Beyond this particular receptor, the publication reports: Presence/absence analyses assumed roughly uniform sequencing depth across donors, an assumption that may not hold. In this cohort, only TCR beta chains were sequenced, and detectable features were limited by the absence of alpha or paired-chain data. An association between a missense DCLRE1C variant and V-gene and J-gene trimming of TCR beta chains was found in a later genetic analysis and replicated in an independent cohort. Cytomegalovirus status was reported to be diagnosed by the classifier with high specificity and sensitivity in both the original and validation cohorts. A further reported finding was that TCR beta sequences accurately predicted the HLA-A and HLA-B alleles for most subjects in the first cohort. It was suggested by the authors that the approach could potentially be generalized to other disease states and immunological phenotypes. The earlier analysis of a few hundred of the donors excluded some 16 rarely observed V segments, including chromosome 9 orphons, because counts were too low. While some public TCRs were present in many individuals, most TCR sequences turned up only very rarely across donors. In the study, 150 to 200 TCR beta chains were listed as associated with cytomegalovirus. For the cohort, immune exposure information was limited to CMV serostatus. According to a later analysis, most CMV-associated TCR beta chains appeared to be HLA-restricted, and the HLA associations seemed to be driven largely by CMV exposure. Linkage disequilibrium might explain the correlated functional status among segregating V segments, but an unknown experimental factor could not be excluded. In a later analysis, HLA-associated TCR beta chains showed more clonal expansion and lower generation probabilities than non-associated chains that were equally common. Compared with the approximately 600-donor mean, donors in an Asian-associated ancestry cluster had fewer N-insertions in productive TCRs, according to a later genetic analysis. Specific HLA alleles were associated with 15,000 to 20,000 TCR beta sequences at a false discovery rate of 0.05 in a later analysis. Because the 87-base-pair reads could not distinguish some IMGT-functional V segments, including TRBV6-2 and TRBV6-3, those segments were excluded. Because HLA typing was unavailable for some donors at each locus, only the typed subset was used in association tests. In an earlier analysis of around 600 of the donors, most TCR beta V segments appeared in productive rearrangements about 90% or about 30% of the time, broadly matching IMGT annotations. A group of highly shared sequence variants was considered likely to be a technical artifact of the sequencing pipeline. In a later analysis, several top co-occurrence clusters were reported to appear linked to parvovirus B19, influenza, CMV and Epstein-Barr virus. A few of the identified cytomegalovirus-associated TCR beta chains were confirmed in vitro to be specific for cytomegalovirus antigens. Assigning TCR associations to individual alleles was difficult when HLA alleles, especially DR and DQ, strongly co-occurred. A later analysis found that TCR association rates varied across HLA loci, with DRB1 alleles showing the most associated TCRs and HLA-C alleles the fewest.

Sequencing used PBMCs. The receptor comes from a young man in good health and CMV-seropositive. The sequence joins TRBV7-9 to TRBJ1-5; 7 bases in between match TRBD1. For the CDR3, the sequence is CASSLAGTVYQPQHF. The DNA reads TGTGCCAGCAGCTTAGCAGGGACAGTCTATCAGCCCCAGCATTTT. Beyond the CDR3, the reference TRBV7-9 and TRBJ1-5 genes provide the residues; the full variable domain reads: DTGVSQNPRHKITKRGQNVTFRCDPISEHNRLYWYRQTLGQGPEFLTYFQNEAQLEKSRLLSDRFSAERPKGSFSTLEIQRTEQGDSAMYLCASSLAGTVYQPQHFGDGTRLSIL.